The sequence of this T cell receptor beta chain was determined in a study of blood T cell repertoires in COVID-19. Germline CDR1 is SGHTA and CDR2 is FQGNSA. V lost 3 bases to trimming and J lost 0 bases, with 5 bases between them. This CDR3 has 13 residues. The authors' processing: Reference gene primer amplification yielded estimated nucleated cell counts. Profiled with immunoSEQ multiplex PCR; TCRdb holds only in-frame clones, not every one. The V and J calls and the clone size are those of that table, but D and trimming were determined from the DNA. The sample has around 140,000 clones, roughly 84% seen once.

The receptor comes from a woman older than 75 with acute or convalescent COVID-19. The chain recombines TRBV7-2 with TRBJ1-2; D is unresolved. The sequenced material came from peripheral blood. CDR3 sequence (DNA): TGTGCCAGCAGCTTGAACTCTAACTATGGCTACACCTTC. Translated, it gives CASSLNSNYGYTF. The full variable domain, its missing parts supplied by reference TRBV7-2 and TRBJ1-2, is GAGVSQSPSNKVTEKGKDVELRCDPISGHTALYWYRQSLGQGLEFLIYFQGNSAPDKSGLPSDRFSAERTGGSVSTLTIQRTQQEDSAVYLCASSLNSNYGYTFGSGTRLTVV.